The rows below give T cell receptor beta chains drawn from one sample of a study of cytomegalovirus exposure and HLA in healthy donors. Here immunoSEQ multiplex PCR was the method, and the copy in TCRdb shows in-frame clones only, minus some. The sample gives 150,000 to 200,000 clones, roughly 88% of which show up once; roughly 9.3% is in the top ten. Specimen: PBMCs. The receptors were gathered from a man between 18 and 35 years old in good health and CMV-seropositive. The CDR3 runs from the conserved cysteine through the conserved F or W. The D gene is left open where the match is weak. For some rows the clone size is stated as once, few or many, or as a class when expanded; others skip it.

v_call	d_call	j_call	clone_size	cdr3_nt	cdr3_aa
TRBV19	TRBD1	TRBJ2-5	few	TGTGCCAGTTCATCCGACTCGGGACAGGGGCGAGAGACCCAGTACTTC	CASSSDSGQGRETQYF
TRBV2	TRBD2	TRBJ2-5	NA	TGTGCCAGCAAGGGACTAGCGGCGCAAGAGACCCAGTACTTC	CASKGLAAQETQYF
TRBV7-6	NA	TRBJ1-1	few	TGTGCCAGCAGCTTAGCGGCAGGGTCCGTGGAAGCTTTCTTT	CASSLAAGSVEAFF
TRBV6-1	NA	TRBJ1-2	once	TGTGCCAGCAGTATGGACTGGCTGGAGAGCTACACCTTC	CASSMDWLESYTF
TRBV10-3	NA	TRBJ2-5	NA	TGTGCCCCAGGTAGGGGATGGGAGACCCAGTACTTC	CAPGRGWETQYF
TRBV11-2	TRBD2	TRBJ2-3	NA	TGTGCCAGCAGCTCCTATAGCGGGGTTGCCACAGATACGCAGTATTTT	CASSSYSGVATDTQYF
TRBV25-1	TRBD1	TRBJ1-2	NA	TGTGCCAGCAGTTCGGACAGGGATTCGTTGGACTACACCTTC	CASSSDRDSLDYTF
TRBV18	NA	TRBJ1-2	NA	TGTGCCAGCTGGGGCGGAGAGGCGGGCTACACCTTC	CASWGGEAGYTF
TRBV6-5	TRBD2	TRBJ2-5	NA	TGTGCCAGCAGTTCTCGACTAGCGGGGGGTAGAGAGACCCAGTACTTC	CASSSRLAGGRETQYF
TRBV5-4	TRBD1	TRBJ1-1	NA	TGTGCCAGCAGCCTTACAGGGGGTGGCACTGAAGCTTTCTTT	CASSLTGGGTEAFF
TRBV10-1	TRBD2	TRBJ2-7	NA	TGCGCCAGCAGTGAGCCTACTAGCGGGGACTCCTACGAGCAGTACTTC	CASSEPTSGDSYEQYF
TRBV27	TRBD1	TRBJ2-3	NA	TGTGCCAGCAGTTCAAGGGACAGGGCCACAGATACGCAGTATTTT	CASSSRDRATDTQYF
TRBV5-1	TRBD1	TRBJ2-5	NA	TGCGCCAGCAGCCCAGACCGACAGGGGACGTACCAAGAGACCCAGTACTTC	CASSPDRQGTYQETQYF
TRBV14	NA	TRBJ1-2	NA	TGTGCCAGCAGCCAAAGGGGGGGAAACTATGGCTACACCTTC	CASSQRGGNYGYTF
TRBV6-6	NA	TRBJ1-4	NA	TGTGCCAGCAGTTACCTGGACCTGAACAGGGAAAAACTGTTTTTT	CASSYLDLNREKLFF
TRBV5-4	NA	TRBJ1-1	few	TGTGCCAGCAGCTTGTTCTCCGGGAACACTGAAGCTTTCTTT	CASSLFSGNTEAFF
TRBV10-3	TRBD2	TRBJ2-3	NA	TGTGCCATCAGGGCCGGGGGGTACACAGATACGCAGTATTTT	CAIRAGGYTDTQYF
TRBV19	NA	TRBJ2-7	NA	TGTGCCAGTAGCAACCGGGACAATCCATACGAGCAGTACTTC	CASSNRDNPYEQYF
TRBV25-1	TRBD1	TRBJ2-7	NA	TGTGCCAGCAGTGAGGGACAGACCCCCTACGAGCAGTACTTC	CASSEGQTPYEQYF
TRBV11-3	NA	TRBJ2-5	NA	TGTGCCAGCAGCAGATACAGGGAGTCAGAGACCCAGTACTTC	CASSRYRESETQYF
TRBV27	TRBD1	TRBJ1-5	NA	TGTGCCAGCAGTTTAGCAGGACAGGGACCATTGACCCAGCATTTT	CASSLAGQGPLTQHF
TRBV9	TRBD1	TRBJ2-7	NA	TGTGCCAGCAGCGTAGCCGGGGACAGGGGAATCTACGAGCAGTACTTC	CASSVAGDRGIYEQYF
TRBV2	NA	TRBJ2-3	NA	TGTGCCAGCAGCCGGACTACACCGACAGATACGCAGTATTTT	CASSRTTPTDTQYF
TRBV11-2	TRBD2	TRBJ2-5	NA	TGTGCCAGCACCCCTTCTAGCGGGGGCCTATTTCAAGAGACCCAGTACTTC	CASTPSSGGLFQETQYF
TRBV9	NA	TRBJ1-4	few	TGTGCCAGCAGCGTGGTTGGAGGTGGGACTAATGAAAAACTGTTTTTT	CASSVVGGGTNEKLFF
TRBV19	TRBD1	TRBJ2-2	once	TGTGCCAGTAGTATCACGGACAGGGGCCTCGGGGAGCTGTTTTTT	CASSITDRGLGELFF
TRBV6-1	NA	TRBJ1-4	NA	TGTGCCAGCCAGACAGGTGTCGCAACTAATGAAAAACTGTTTTTT	CASQTGVATNEKLFF
TRBV4-3	TRBD1	TRBJ1-2	NA	TGCGCCAGCAGCCAAGATTCCAGGGGGCCTGACTATGGCTACACCTTC	CASSQDSRGPDYGYTF
TRBV9	TRBD1	TRBJ2-7	NA	TGTGCCAGCAGCGTAAGGCCCTCAAACAGGGGATCCTACGAGCAGTACTTC	CASSVRPSNRGSYEQYF
TRBV9	TRBD2	TRBJ2-3	once	TGTGCCAGCAGCCCGGGGGGTCTCAGCACAGATACGCAGTATTTT	CASSPGGLSTDTQYF
TRBV18	NA	TRBJ2-3	once	TGTGCCAGCTCGAGGGACATCACAGATACGCAGTATTTT	CASSRDITDTQYF
TRBV5-1	NA	TRBJ1-5	NA	TGCGCCAGCAGCTTGGAAGGGGGAGGGAGTCAGCCCCAGCATTTT	CASSLEGGGSQPQHF
TRBV6-6	NA	TRBJ1-3	few	TGTGCCAGCAGTTACTCGTGGCAGGGATCAGGAAACACCATATATTTT	CASSYSWQGSGNTIYF
TRBV6-1	NA	TRBJ1-5	NA	TGTGCCAGCAGTGAAATTAGCCTGTCTCCCCAGGGTGGACAGCCCCAGCATTTT	CASSEISLSPQGGQPQHF
TRBV9	NA	TRBJ1-2	once	TGTGCCAGCAGCGTAGTTTCCAGTACAGACTACACCTTC	CASSVVSSTDYTF
TRBV18	NA	TRBJ2-2	NA	TGTGCCAGCTCACCAATCGTGTCCGGGGAGCTGTTTTTT	CASSPIVSGELFF
TRBV2	NA	TRBJ1-1	NA	TGTGCCAGCAGTGTTGGGTCCAGCGTGGCTTTCTTT	CASSVGSSVAFF
TRBV7-9	TRBD2	TRBJ2-7	NA	TGTTCCAGCCACAAGGAAGGGCGGGGGGGAACCTACGAGCAGTACTTC	CSSHKEGRGGTYEQYF
TRBV7-2	TRBD2	TRBJ2-5	NA	TGTGCCAGCAGCTTTGGACTAGCGGGGGGGCGGGAGACCCAGTACTTC	CASSFGLAGGRETQYF
TRBV6-1	NA	TRBJ1-3	NA	TGTGCCAGCAGTGAAGGACAGCGGGACACCATATATTTT	CASSEGQRDTIYF
TRBV6-6	TRBD1	TRBJ1-5	once	TGTGCCAGCAGTTACCGGGGACAGGGGGCGGGGCCCCAGCATTTT	CASSYRGQGAGPQHF
TRBV27	NA	TRBJ2-7	NA	TGTGCCAGCAGTTTTGGAGGGATCCACGAGCAGTACTTC	CASSFGGIHEQYF
TRBV7-9	NA	TRBJ2-5	NA	TGTGCCAGCAGCTTAGACAAAGAGACCCAGTACTTC	CASSLDKETQYF
TRBV2	NA	TRBJ1-3	NA	TGTGCCAGCGGCCGGGAGGGAAACACCATATATTTT	CASGREGNTIYF
TRBV7-6	TRBD1	TRBJ1-4	NA	TGTGCCAGCAGCCGATATGCCCGGACAGGGGAAAATGAAAAACTGTTTTTT	CASSRYARTGENEKLFF
TRBV7-8	NA	TRBJ2-2	once	TGTGCCAGCAGCTTATTAGGAGCCGGGGAGCTGTTTTTT	CASSLLGAGELFF
TRBV5-1	TRBD2	TRBJ2-7	NA	TGCGCCAGCAGCCCGGGGGGGTTAGGCTACGAGCAGTACTTC	CASSPGGLGYEQYF
TRBV30	NA	TRBJ1-4	few	TGTGCCTGGGGCGGGGAAAAACTGTTTTTT	CAWGGEKLFF
TRBV5-1	NA	TRBJ1-2	NA	TGCGCCAGCACAACTTCACCCACGATTAGCTACACCTTC	CASTTSPTISYTF